Shown below are 21 T cell receptor beta chains from a single sample sequenced in a study of cytomegalovirus exposure and HLA in healthy donors. PCR involved 60 Vbeta and 13 Jbeta primers. The method was immunoSEQ multiplex PCR; TCRdb's version includes in-frame clones alone and lacks a portion of them. The sample lists about 200,000 clones; roughly 12% were seen once. Sample: PBMCs. These receptors originate from a man aged 45-60 years in good health and CMV-seropositive.

This chain links TRBV2 with TRBJ2-1; 8 bases map to TRBD2. This CDR3 has 13 amino acids. V shed 6 bases, J shed 9 bases, and the junction held 7 bases outside the gene matches. Germline values: CDR1 SNHLY, CDR2 FYNNEI. CDR3 coding DNA: TGTGCCAGCAGGCCCACCAGCGGGGGTGAGCAGTTCTTC. Its protein product is CASRPTSGGEQFF.

V is TRBV28 and J is TRBJ1-6; tentative D call: TRBD1 (6 bases). The CDR3 is 14 amino acids. CDR1 and CDR2 from the germline V gene are MDHEN and SYDVKM. The V and J ends lost 5 bases and 8 bases respectively, with 13 bases between them. CDR3 DNA: TGTGCCAGCAGTAGTCTCAGGGGTCATTCACCCCTCCACTTT. It encodes CASSSLRGHSPLHF.

As regards this clone: Other DNA sequences within the sample encode an identical CDR3. This chain connects TRBV5-1 to TRBJ2-3, with 10 positions matching TRBD2. The germline V gene encodes CDR1 SGHRS and CDR2 YFSETQ. Trimming took 7 bases from V and 3 from J; bases not matched to a gene: 5. The CDR3 spans 14 residues. CDR3 bases: TGCGCCAGCTCGAGTAGCGGGGGGACAGATACGCAGTATTTT. It yields the protein CASSSSGGTDTQYF.

CDR3 in amino acids: CASSLGQGAHGYTF. The CDR3 region has the DNA TGCGCCAGCAGCTTGGGACAGGGGGCGCATGGCTACACCTTC. The gene calls are TRBV5-1 and TRBJ1-2; 10 bases map to TRBD1. With V trimmed by 0 bases and J by 6 bases, 2 bases remained unmatched. CDR3 length equals 14 residues. The germline V gene has CDR1 SGHRS and CDR2 YFSETQ.

This clone appeared a few times. The chain carries TRBV5-4 and TRBJ2-2; D perhaps matches TRBD1 (6 bases). V lost 0 bases, J lost 3 bases, and 12 bases lay in between. Germline loops: CDR1 SGHNT, CDR2 YYREEE (reference sequence). This CDR3 comprises 16 residues. The CDR3 spells CASSLEHRDHTGELFF. For the CDR3, the DNA is TGTGCCAGCAGCTTGGAGCACAGGGACCACACCGGGGAGCTGTTTTTT. Full variable domain (outside the CDR3, taken from reference TRBV5-4 and TRBJ2-2): ETGVTQSPTHLIKTRGQQVTLRCSSQSGHNTVSWYQQALGQGPQFIFQYYREEENGRGNFPPRFSGLQFPNYSSELNVNALELDDSALYLCASSLEHRDHTGELFFGEGSRLTVL.

This chain connects TRBV6-6 to TRBJ1-1, with D maybe TRBD1 (5 bases). The CDR3 has 15 residues. The germline V and J ends were trimmed by 4 bases and 5 bases, with 17 bases remaining between them. CDR1 MNHNY and CDR2 SVGAGI come from the germline V gene (reference sequence). The CDR3, as DNA: TGTGCCAGCAGTTCTCCACTCGGGGGATGGACTGAAGCTTTCTTT. Amino acids: CASSSPLGGWTEAFF.

This clone turned up a few times. Within the sample, other DNA sequences also encode this same CDR3. The V and J genes are TRBV4-3 and TRBJ1-1; D perhaps matches TRBD1 (6 bases). This CDR3 region has 16 residues. The ends were cut back, 0 bases at V and 4 bases at J, with 15 bases in the middle. The germline CDR1 and CDR2 sequences are LGHNA and YSLEER. CDR3 amino acids: CASSQDHQGLSTEAFF. The CDR3 DNA sequence: TGCGCCAGCAGCCAAGATCATCAGGGGTTGAGCACTGAAGCTTTCTTT.

This clone has just a few counts. The CDR3 protein is CASSLLAGAEGTQYF. The CDR3 DNA reads as TGTGCCAGCAGCTTACTAGCGGGGGCAGAGGGGACCCAGTACTTC. The chain uses TRBV7-8 and TRBJ2-5, with 10 bases lining up with TRBD2. Trimming removed 2 bases from V and 7 bases from J; junction bases left unmatched: 7. Looked up from germline, CDR1 is SGHVS and CDR2 is FQNEAQ. This CDR3 contains 15 residues.

This clone was observed a few times. The rearrangement joins TRBV6-4 to TRBJ2-2, with 7 bases that match TRBD1. The V gene's germline CDR1 is MRHNA and CDR2 SNTAGT. With V trimmed by 5 bases and J by 4 bases, 4 bases remained unmatched. The length of the CDR3 is 14 residues. As DNA, the CDR3 is TGTGCCAGCAGTTGGGACAGCTTCACCGGGGAGCTGTTTTTT. Protein: CASSWDSFTGELFF.

This clone was observed a handful of times. This rearrangement joins TRBV18 to TRBJ2-7; 7 nucleotides align to TRBD2. Germline V gene data show CDR1 as KGHSH and CDR2 as LQKENI. The V and J ends lost 4 bases and 0 bases, in that order; junction bases with no gene match: 3. This CDR3 has 14 residues. The CDR3 is CASSQAGSSYEQYV. For the CDR3, the DNA is TGTGCCAGCTCACAAGCGGGGAGCTCCTACGAGCAGTACGTC.

The gene calls are TRBV14 and TRBJ1-6, with TRBD1 matching over 9 bases. The CDR3 has 16 amino acids. In germline, CDR1 is SGHDN, CDR2 FVKESK. Trimming took 3 bases from V and 6 from J; bases not matched to a gene: 6. For the CDR3, the DNA is TGTGCCAGCAGCCATCGGACGGGACAGGGTAATTCACCCCTCCACTTT. This translates into CASSHRTGQGNSPLHF.

This clone was counted only a few times. CDR3 sequence reads: CAWSAVSTDTQYF. The CDR3 DNA reads as TGTGCCTGGAGTGCCGTTAGCACAGATACGCAGTATTTT. The V call is TRBV30, the J call TRBJ2-3; D not resolved. V lost 1 base and J lost 0, with 5 bases in between. Per germline, CDR1 GTSNPN and CDR2 SVGIG (reference sequence). The CDR3 spans 13 residues.

The chain carries TRBV21-1 and TRBJ2-1; the table's TRBD1 call for D was not verified on the DNA. TRBV21-1 is designated a pseudogene. The CDR3 has 20 residues. The CDR3 spells CASSPQSWTGAVSSYNEQFF. For the CDR3, the DNA is TGTGCCAGCAGCCCCCAAAGTTGGACAGGGGCGGTCAGCTCCTACAATGAGCAGTTCTTC.

The CDR3 nucleotides are TGTGCCAGCAGTCTAACCGGGACACTCTATGGGGAGCAGTACTTC. Its protein product is CASSLTGTLYGEQYF. This chain links TRBV7-2 with TRBJ2-7; D is perhaps TRBD1 (6 bases). The germline gives CDR1 SGHTA, CDR2 FQGNSA. V was shortened by 6 bases and J by 7 bases, with 22 bases between the two germline ends. The CDR3 runs to 15 residues.

This clone was observed a handful of times. This sequence joins TRBV25-1 and TRBJ1-1, with D possibly being TRBD1 (5 bases). V was pared by 3 bases and J by 8 bases, with 13 bases between. The length of the CDR3 is 13 residues. Per germline, CDR1 MGHDK and CDR2 SYGVNS. CDR3 coding DNA: TGTGCCAGCAGTGACCGAAGGGGATCCGAAGCTTTCTTT. Amino acids: CASSDRRGSEAFF.

Only a few counts were recorded for this clone. The chain is built from TRBV7-9 and TRBJ2-5; possible D gene TRBD2, 6 bases. CDR1 and CDR2 (germline): SEHNR, FQNEAQ (reference sequence). This CDR3 comprises 14 residues. The V end lost 3 bases, the J end lost 4 bases, and 12 bases lay between the germline ends. CDR3 bases: TGTGCCAGCAGCTTGGGACTCAATAGAGAGACCCAGTACTTC. Its translation: CASSLGLNRETQYF.

The chain uses TRBV27 and TRBJ1-4, with D perhaps matching TRBD1 (5 bases). Germline V lookup: CDR1 MNHEY, CDR2 SMNVEV (reference sequence). This CDR3 is 16 amino acids long. Trimming removed 6 bases at V and 2 bases at J, with 16 bases between. The chain's CDR3 is CASSPGIRTTNEKLFF. CDR3 nucleotide sequence: TGTGCCAGCAGCCCAGGGATTCGTACGACTAATGAAAAACTGTTTTTT.

The chain combines TRBV6-1 with TRBJ2-1, with TRBD2 matching over 12 bases. The CDR3 consists of 16 residues. J gave up 10 bases and V 4 bases, and 11 bases lay outside the gene matches. CDR1 MNHNS and CDR2 SASEGT come from the germline V gene. The CDR3 nucleotides are TGTGCCAGCAGTGTTCCCCTAGCGGGGGGGCTAGGAGAGCAGTTCTTC. Translating gives CASSVPLAGGLGEQFF.

In this sample, this clone turned up a few times. The chain is built from TRBV19 and TRBJ1-2; 9 nucleotides agree with TRBD1. CDR1 is LNHDA, CDR2 SQIVND, per germline (reference sequence). CDR3 size: 16 residues. V trimming: 3 bases; J trimming: 4 bases; junction bases outside the gene matches: 9. CDR3: CASSMGSGQGGYGYTF. The CDR3 nucleotides are TGTGCCAGTAGTATGGGTTCGGGACAGGGCGGCTATGGCTACACCTTC.

This clone was seen more than once but under ten times. The V and J genes are TRBV4-3 and TRBJ1-2, with 9 bases matching TRBD1. J gave up 2 bases and V 4 bases, and 5 bases lay outside the gene matches. Germline loops: CDR1 LGHNA, CDR2 YSLEER. The CDR3 has 15 amino acids. For the CDR3, the DNA is TGCGCCAGCAGCCGTACACAGGGGGCGAACTATGGCTACACCTTC. It encodes CASSRTQGANYGYTF.

This clone was recorded a few times. The chain joins TRBV27 to TRBJ2-2; a possible D gene is TRBD2 (5 bases). Germline V lookup: CDR1 MNHEY, CDR2 SMNVEV (reference sequence). The CDR3 loop spans 15 amino acids. V lost 0 bases and J lost 7, with 12 bases in between. CDR3 sequence (DNA): TGTGCCAGCAGTTTATCGAGGGCCGCTAGCGGGGAGCTGTTTTTT. It codes for CASSLSRAASGELFF.